These T cell receptor beta chains were read from a single sample in a study of siplizumab effects on memory and regulatory T cells. Profiling relied on immunoSEQ multiplex PCR, and the TCRdb table lists in-frame clones only, not all of them. The table shows around 95,000 clones, with over 90% occurring only once. Specimen: non-Treg CD4+ T cells sorted from blood. The receptors originated from a human donor in good health. Both conserved end residues are part of each CDR3. D genes are given only for firm matches. Size is omitted from some rows. Given values are once, few, many or a class for expanded clones.

TRBJ2-1,NA,NA,TRBV18,TGTGCCAGCTCAACTTACAGGGTTAGCTCCTACAATGAGCAGTTCTTC,CASSTYRVSSYNEQFF
TRBJ2-5,NA,NA,TRBV18,TGTGCCAGCTCACCGTCGACAGTTCTCCAAGAGACCCAGTACTTC,CASSPSTVLQETQYF
TRBJ2-1,NA,TRBD1,TRBV28,TGTGCCAGCAGACCCCGGACAGGGGATTTCGATGAGCAGTTCTTC,CASRPRTGDFDEQFF
TRBJ2-7,NA,NA,TRBV5-4,TGTGCCAGCAGCTTCCCCGGGACCTACGAGCAGTACTTC,CASSFPGTYEQYF
TRBJ1-4,NA,NA,TRBV10-3,TGTGCCATCAGTGGTGACAGAACTAATGAAAAACTGTTTTTT,CAISGDRTNEKLFF
TRBJ2-1,once,TRBD2,TRBV2,TGTGCCAGCAGGAAACTAGCGGGAGGAGTCAGTAACTCCTACAATGAGCAGTTCTTC,CASRKLAGGVSNSYNEQFF
TRBJ2-1,NA,TRBD2,TRBV19,TGTGCCAGTAGTAGTGGGCGGGAGTATTGGCAGTTCTTC,CASSSGREYWQFF
TRBJ2-1,NA,TRBD2,TRBV9,TGTGCCAGCAGCGGACTAGCGCAAAATGAGCAGTTCTTC,CASSGLAQNEQFF
TRBJ1-3,NA,NA,TRBV28,TGTGCCAGCAGTTTTTTCTGGGGTTCACTAATCTCTGGAAACACCATATATTTT,CASSFFWGSLISGNTIYF
TRBJ2-7,once,NA,TRBV25-1,TGTGCCAGCAGAGGACAAGTCGCCTACGAGCAGTACTTC,CASRGQVAYEQYF
TRBJ2-7,NA,NA,TRBV6-1,TGTGCCAGCATGAGTACGGGCTACGAGCAGTACTTC,CASMSTGYEQYF
TRBJ1-1,NA,NA,TRBV9,TGTGCCAGCAGTCGGGGTACTGAAGCTTTCTTT,CASSRGTEAFF
TRBJ2-7,NA,TRBD2,TRBV4-1,TGCGCCAGCAGCCGGCAGGTGTTAGCGGGAGCCGAGCAGTACTTC,CASSRQVLAGAEQYF
TRBJ2-2,NA,NA,TRBV18,TGTGCCAGTTCTCCACCAAGTCTTACCACCACCGGGGAGCTGTTTTTT,CASSPPSLTTTGELFF
TRBJ1-5,NA,NA,TRBV7-8,TGTGCCAGCAGCTTACTGGGTAATAGCAATCAGCCCCAGCATTTT,CASSLLGNSNQPQHF
TRBJ2-1,NA,TRBD2,TRBV7-2,TGTGCCAGCAGCGAACTAGCGGGAGTTTTGAGCTCCTACAATGAGCAGTTCTTC,CASSELAGVLSSYNEQFF
TRBJ1-1,NA,TRBD1,TRBV7-2,TGTGCCAGCAGCTTAGGGTGGCAGGGGGTCACTGAAGCTTTCTTT,CASSLGWQGVTEAFF
TRBJ2-3,NA,NA,TRBV11-2,TGTGCCAGCAGCAAAGTGGGCGGTGCGGATACGCAGTATTTT,CASSKVGGADTQYF
TRBJ2-7,NA,NA,TRBV2,TGTGCCAGCAGTGTGGGCAGGGTATTCCACGAGCAGTACTTC,CASSVGRVFHEQYF
TRBJ2-1,NA,NA,TRBV29-1,TGCAGCGTTGACCGAACAGGGTTGGATGAGCAGTTCTTC,CSVDRTGLDEQFF
TRBJ2-1,NA,TRBD2,TRBV9,TGTGCCAGCAGCGTAGCCCAGCGGGAGAGTAATGAGCAGTTCTTC,CASSVAQRESNEQFF
TRBJ1-1,NA,NA,TRBV7-7,TGTGCTAGCAGCTTGGAGATAGGGGCTGAAGCTTTCTTT,CASSLEIGAEAFF
TRBJ2-6,NA,NA,TRBV6-1,TGTGCCAGCAGTGAACACATCGGGGCACCTGGGGCCAACGTCCTGACTTTC,CASSEHIGAPGANVLTF
TRBJ2-1,NA,NA,TRBV10-3,TGTGCCATCAGCCGGACCGGGGCACACAATGAGCAGTTCTTC,CAISRTGAHNEQFF
TRBJ2-2,NA,NA,TRBV7-6,TGTGCCAGCAGCCCCAGACGGAGCACCGGGGAGCTGTTTTTT,CASSPRRSTGELFF
TRBJ2-5,once,NA,TRBV7-2,TGTGCCAGCAGCCCCGTCACTAGCTACCAAGAGACCCAGTACTTC,CASSPVTSYQETQYF
TRBJ1-5,NA,TRBD1,TRBV10-3,TGTGCCATCAGTGACGGGACAGGGGGGAACCAGCCCCAGCATTTT,CAISDGTGGNQPQHF
TRBJ2-7,NA,TRBD2,TRBV27,TGTGCCAGCAGTTTATCGAAAGGCGGGAGGGACTACGAGCAGTACTTC,CASSLSKGGRDYEQYF
TRBJ2-1,NA,NA,TRBV11-2,TGTGCCAGCAGCTTAGGAACCTACTACAATGAGCAGTTCTTC,CASSLGTYYNEQFF
TRBJ1-2,NA,TRBD1,TRBV5-6,TGTGCCAGCAGCTTGCTGGGACAGAATAACTATGGCTACACCTTC,CASSLLGQNNYGYTF
TRBJ1-2,NA,TRBD1,TRBV28,TGTGCCAGCAGCTTGGGACAGGGGGGAGGCTACACCTTC,CASSLGQGGGYTF
TRBJ2-7,NA,TRBD2,TRBV5-1,TGCGCCAGCAGCCTCACTAGCGGGTACCCCTCCGAGCAGTACTTC,CASSLTSGYPSEQYF
TRBJ1-1,NA,NA,TRBV29-1,TGCAGCGTTGTAGGGCAGGGGACAACTGAAGCTTTCTTT,CSVVGQGTTEAFF
TRBJ2-7,NA,NA,TRBV5-1,TGCGCCAGCAGCTTAGTGGCAGGACAGAACTACGAGCAGTACTTC,CASSLVAGQNYEQYF
TRBJ1-2,NA,NA,TRBV18,TGTGCCAGCTCACCGCGAAGCGACGCAGGCCCCGGATATGGCTACACCTTC,CASSPRSDAGPGYGYTF
TRBJ2-5,few,TRBD1,TRBV18,TGTGCCAGCTCATCAGGGGGTTGGGAGACCCAGTACTTC,CASSSGGWETQYF
TRBJ2-2,NA,NA,TRBV19,TGTGCCAGTAGTCGAAATCGCAACACCGGGGAGCTGTTTTTT,CASSRNRNTGELFF